A single sample is the source of the 2 T cell receptor beta chains below, sequenced in a study of blood T cell repertoires in COVID-19. TCRdb keeps only in-frame clones here, not all; method: immunoSEQ multiplex PCR. The sample lists about 440,000 clones, roughly 85% occurring once. The specimen sequenced was PBMCs or T cells enriched from blood (not recorded which). The receptors were gathered from a woman aged 18-35 years with acute COVID-19.

The chain is built from TRBV2 and TRBJ2-7, with a tentative D call TRBD2 (5 bases). CDR1 is SNHLY and CDR2 is FYNNEI in the germline V gene. The V end lost 9 bases, the J end lost 2 bases, and 11 bases lay between the germline ends. The CDR3 runs to 12 residues. The CDR3, as DNA: TGTGCCAGTCAAGGGAGAACCTACGAGCAGTACTTC. The encoded protein is CASQGRTYEQYF.

This clone has more than one count but fewer than ten. The chain combines TRBV3-1 (or the pseudogene TRBV3-2) with TRBJ1-1, with 8 bases fitting TRBD1. V shed 7 bases, J shed 4 bases, and the junction held 5 bases outside the gene matches. From germline, CDR1 is LGHDT and CDR2 YNNKEL (reference sequence). The CDR3 runs 13 residues. DNA of the CDR3: TGTGCCAGCAACGCAGGGGGCTTCACTGAAGCTTTCTTT. This encodes CASNAGGFTEAFF.